This T cell receptor (beta chain) was profiled in a study of T cells in localized non-small cell lung cancer. Study-level results: Tumor showed lower T cell clonality than uninvolved adjacent lung, where it was highest. Heterogeneity stays possible, as sequencing covered only one tumor region. Appearances in adjacent lung were noted for a median 57 of the top 100 tumor clones. The study linked higher blood T cell density to longer overall survival.

Profiling relied on immunoSEQ multiplex PCR, and the TCRdb table lists in-frame clones only, not all of them. The data contain about 870 clones, roughly 29% of them singletons. On this clone itself: Its specificity is unknown.

CDR3 length: 12 amino acids. The germline CDR1 and CDR2 sequences are SGDLS and YYNGEE. Deletions cut 6 bases from V and 7 bases from J, with 14 bases between. The input for sequencing was lung tumor tissue, taken before any cancer treatment. The chain carries TRBV9 and TRBJ2-7, with TRBD1 as a possible D gene (6 bases). This receptor was identified in a woman between 18 and 55 years old with stage III lung adenocarcinoma. The DNA for the CDR3 is TGTGCCAGCACCGGACAGATTTGGGAGCAGTACTTC. Translating it yields CASTGQIWEQYF.